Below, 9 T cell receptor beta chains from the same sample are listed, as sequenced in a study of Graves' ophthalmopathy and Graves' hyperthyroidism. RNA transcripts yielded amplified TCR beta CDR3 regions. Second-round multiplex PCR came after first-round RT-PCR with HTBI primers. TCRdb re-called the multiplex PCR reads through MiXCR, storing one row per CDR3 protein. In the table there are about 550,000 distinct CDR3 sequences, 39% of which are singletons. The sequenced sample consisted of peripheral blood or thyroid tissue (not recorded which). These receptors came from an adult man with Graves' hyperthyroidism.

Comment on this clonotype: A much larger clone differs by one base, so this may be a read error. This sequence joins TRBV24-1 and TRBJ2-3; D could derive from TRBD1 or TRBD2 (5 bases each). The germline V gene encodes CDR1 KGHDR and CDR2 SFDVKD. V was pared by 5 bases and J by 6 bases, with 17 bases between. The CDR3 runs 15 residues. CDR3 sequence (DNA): TGTGCCACCAGTGCCCAGGGACCAGAAGTGGATACGCAGTATTTT. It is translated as CATSAQGPEVDTQYF.

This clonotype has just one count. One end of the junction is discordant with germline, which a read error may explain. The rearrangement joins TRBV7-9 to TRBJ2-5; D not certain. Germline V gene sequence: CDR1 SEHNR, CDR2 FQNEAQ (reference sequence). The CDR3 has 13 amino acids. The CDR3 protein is CASSFSEQGTQYF. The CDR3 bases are TGTGCCAGCAGCTTCTCAGAGCAAGGGACCCAGTACTTC. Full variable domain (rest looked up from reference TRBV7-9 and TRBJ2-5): DTGVSQNPRHKITKRGQNVTFRCDPISEHNRLYWYRQTLGQGPEFLTYFQNEAQLEKSRLLSDRFSAERPKGSFSTLEIQRTEQGDSAMYLCASSFSEQGTQYFGPGTRLLVL.

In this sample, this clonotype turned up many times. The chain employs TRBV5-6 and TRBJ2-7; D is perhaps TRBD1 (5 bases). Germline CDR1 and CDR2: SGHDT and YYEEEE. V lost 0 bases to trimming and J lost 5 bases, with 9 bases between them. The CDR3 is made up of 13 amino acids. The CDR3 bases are TGTGCCAGCAGCTTGGCAGGGTCCGACGAGCAGTACTTC. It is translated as CASSLAGSDEQYF.

The chain's CDR3 is CAISPSGGGTEAFF. CDR3 nucleotide sequence: TGTGCCATCAGTCCCTCAGGGGGAGGCACTGAAGCTTTCTTT. The chain is built from TRBV10-3 and TRBJ1-1; 7 bases align to TRBD1. CDR1 and CDR2 (germline): ENHRY, SYGVKD. This CDR3 spans 14 amino acids. With 5 bases clipped from V and 4 bases from J, the junction kept 7 bases outside the gene matches.

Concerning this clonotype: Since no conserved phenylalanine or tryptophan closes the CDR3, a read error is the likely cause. This CDR3 reads CASSLGVTGAYEQYL. For the CDR3, the DNA is TGTGCCAGCAGCTTAGGTGTGACAGGAGCCTACGAGCAGTACCTC. The chain recombines TRBV7-8 with TRBJ2-7; tentative D call: TRBD1 (6 bases). In germline, CDR1 is SGHVS, CDR2 FQNEAQ. There are 15 residues in the CDR3. V shed 1 base and J shed 2 bases, with 12 bases lying between them.

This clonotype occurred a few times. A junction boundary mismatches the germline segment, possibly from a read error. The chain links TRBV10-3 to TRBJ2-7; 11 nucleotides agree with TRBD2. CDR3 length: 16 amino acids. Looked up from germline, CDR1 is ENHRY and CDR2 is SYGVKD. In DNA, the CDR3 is TGTGCCAGCAGTTACCCCACTAGCGGGAGCTCCTACGAGCAGTACTTC. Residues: CASSYPTSGSSYEQYF.

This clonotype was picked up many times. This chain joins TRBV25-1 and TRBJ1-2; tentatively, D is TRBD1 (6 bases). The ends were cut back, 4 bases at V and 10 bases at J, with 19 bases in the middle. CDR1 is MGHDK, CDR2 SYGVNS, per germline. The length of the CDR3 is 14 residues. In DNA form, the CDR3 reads TGTGCCAGCAGTGCCCGGACAGCTCGGGGTGACTACACCTTC. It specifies CASSARTARGDYTF.

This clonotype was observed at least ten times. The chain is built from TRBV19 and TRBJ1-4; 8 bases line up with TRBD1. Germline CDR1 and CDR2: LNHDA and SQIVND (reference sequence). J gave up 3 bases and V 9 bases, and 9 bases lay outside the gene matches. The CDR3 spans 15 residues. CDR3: CASCRDRTANEKLFF. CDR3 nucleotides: TGTGCCAGCTGCCGGGACAGGACGGCTAATGAAAAACTGTTTTTT.

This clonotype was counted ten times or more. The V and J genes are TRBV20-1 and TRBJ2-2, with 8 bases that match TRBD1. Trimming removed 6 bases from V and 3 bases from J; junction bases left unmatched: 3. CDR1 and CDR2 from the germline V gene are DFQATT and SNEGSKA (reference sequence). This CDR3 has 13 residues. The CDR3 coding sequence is TGCAGTGCCAGGGGACAGGACACCGGGGAGCTGTTTTTT. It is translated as CSARGQDTGELFF.